Below are 29 T cell receptor beta chains sequenced from a single sample in a study of Graves' ophthalmopathy and Graves' hyperthyroidism. For repertoire sequencing, the TCR beta CDR3 regions were amplified from RNA transcripts. HTBI-primed RT-PCR formed the first round, and a multiplex PCR formed the second. TCRdb used MiXCR to reprocess the multiplex PCR reads, holding one entry per CDR3 protein. The sample contains 150,000 or so distinct CDR3 sequences, roughly two fifths of which appear only once. Source material: peripheral blood. Receptors were obtained from a man under 40 with Graves' ophthalmopathy.

This clonotype counts as medium-sized. The chain carries TRBV12-3 or TRBV12-4 and TRBJ2-5, with D perhaps matching TRBD1 (6 bases). The CDR3 length is 14 residues. The germline V and J ends were trimmed by 5 bases and 0 bases, with 10 bases remaining between them. The CDR3 reads CASSQGTDQETQYF. CDR3 DNA sequence: TGTGCCAGCAGTCAGGGGACGGACCAAGAGACCCAGTACTTC.

On this clonotype itself: One end of the junction does not line up with germline, which may come from a read error. V and J are TRBV6-2 or TRBV6-3 and TRBJ1-3; D unclear. The CDR3 is 14 amino acids. Germline V gene data show CDR1 as MNHEY and CDR2 as SVGEGT. Here the CDR3 DNA reads TGTGCCACCGGCCTAGCAGGCTCTGGAAACACCACATATTTT. The encoded protein is CATGLAGSGNTTYF.

Only one count was recorded for this clonotype. This chain connects TRBV10-1 to TRBJ1-1; D not resolved. Between the trimmed V and J ends, which lost 3 bases and 1 base, there was a span of 9 bases. The CDR3 is made up of 14 amino acids. CDR1 is WNHNN, CDR2 SYGVQD, per germline (reference sequence). The CDR3 region is CASSENGRNTEAFF. The DNA of the CDR3 is TGCGCCAGCAGTGAAAACGGGAGGAACACTGAAGCTTTCTTT.

This clonotype was counted many times. This chain joins TRBV19 and TRBJ2-7; 7 bases align to TRBD1. The CDR3 has 15 residues. Looked up from germline, CDR1 is LNHDA and CDR2 is SQIVND (reference sequence). After removal of 4 bases from V and 2 bases from J, the junction contained 8 bases not matched to a gene. In DNA, the CDR3 is TGTGCCAGTAGTAGCCCCGGGACAGCGGCCTACGAGCAGTACTTC. Its translation: CASSSPGTAAYEQYF.

This clonotype showed up many times. The limits of the CDR3 on the DNA are not certain, so only TCRdb's listed CDR3 is given. The rearrangement links TRBV29-1 to TRBJ1-1; the table's D gene call, TRBD1, was not cross checked with the DNA. CDR1 is SQVTM, CDR2 ANQGSEA, per germline. The CDR3 numbers 16 amino acids, ends counted. CDR3 loop: CSVGGSSSVGNTEAFF.

The chain joins TRBV15 to TRBJ2-7; a weak D match, TRBD1 (5 bases). This CDR3 contains 15 residues. V was clipped by 0 bases and J by 3 bases, with 12 bases between them. Germline V lookup: CDR1 LNHNV, CDR2 YYDKDF (reference sequence). The CDR3 bases are TGTGCCACCAGCAGAGATGGGGCAGGAGACTACGAGCAGTACTTC. This codes for CATSRDGAGDYEQYF. The variable domain in full, with the rest retrieved from reference TRBV15 and TRBJ2-7, is DAMVIQNPRYQVTQFGKPVTLSCSQTLNHNVMYWYQQKSSQAPKLLFHYYDKDFNNEADTPDNFQSRRPNTSFCFLDIRSPGLGDTAMYLCATSRDGAGDYEQYFGPGTRLTVT.

This clonotype was counted at least ten times. The chain couples TRBV9 to TRBJ1-6; 9 bases match TRBD1. The germline gives CDR1 SGDLS, CDR2 YYNGEE. The junction had 7 bases not matched to a gene; V was cut back by 5 bases and J by 10 bases. The CDR3 extends over 14 amino acids. In DNA, the CDR3 is TGTGCCAGCAGGTCAGGGACAGGGAAGTCACCCCTCCACTTT. Protein: CASRSGTGKSPLHF.

This chain connects TRBV12-3 or TRBV12-4 to TRBJ2-7; maybe TRBD2 (5 bases). This CDR3 has 15 residues. V was trimmed by 3 bases and J by 4 bases, leaving 16 bases between them. The CDR3 spells CASSLRVTHMYEQYF. CDR3 sequence (DNA): TGTGCCAGCAGTTTGCGGGTAACCCACATGTACGAGCAGTACTTC.

V usage is TRBV6-2 or TRBV6-3 and J usage is TRBJ1-1, with TRBD1 matching over 7 bases. This CDR3 has 13 amino acids. The V and J ends lost 11 bases and 5 bases, in that order; junction bases with no gene match: 11. Germline V gene sequence: CDR1 MNHEY, CDR2 SVGEGT. The CDR3 bases are TGTGCCTCGCATGACAGGGTCGTTACTGAAGCTTTCTTT. Translation: CASHDRVVTEAFF.

This clonotype was counted many times. The chain uses TRBV12-5 and TRBJ1-5; weak D call: TRBD1 (5 bases). The CDR3 consists of 15 residues. Germline loops: CDR1 LGHNT, CDR2 FRNRAP. V lost 2 bases and J lost 8, with 16 bases in between. The CDR3 sequence: CASGLFRGPLEPQHF. The CDR3 region has the DNA TGTGCTAGTGGTTTGTTCCGGGGACCCTTGGAGCCCCAGCATTTT.

This clonotype was seen many times. The chain combines TRBV3-1 with TRBJ1-1; weak D call: TRBD1 (5 bases). V was clipped by 6 bases and J by 5 bases, with 16 bases between them. CDR1 LGHDT and CDR2 YNNKEL come from the germline V gene (reference sequence). CDR3 size: 14 residues. The CDR3 DNA follows: TGTGCCAGCAGATTTAAGGGGCGAGGAACTGAAGCTTTCTTT. Translation gives CASRFKGRGTEAFF.

The chain uses TRBV7-2 and TRBJ1-5, with TRBD1 as a possible D gene (5 bases). Per germline, CDR1 SGHTA and CDR2 FQGNSA. Trimming took off 4 bases at V and 6 bases at J, with 10 bases between the two ends. This CDR3 contains 13 residues. The DNA of the CDR3 is TGTGCCAGCAGCTGGGACGGAGGTCAGCCCCAGCATTTT. Protein sequence: CASSWDGGQPQHF.

The rearrangement joins TRBV28 to TRBJ1-6; D possibly corresponds to TRBD1 (5 bases). In germline, CDR1 is MDHEN, CDR2 SYDVKM. This CDR3 has 11 amino acids. V was cut by 5 bases and J by 15 bases, with 11 bases left in between. CDR3 nucleotides: TGTGCCAGCAGTATCCGACAGTACCTCCACTTT. Encoded protein: CASSIRQYLHF.

This clonotype was counted at least ten times. The chain recombines TRBV24-1 with TRBJ2-2; 12 nucleotides line up with TRBD1. This CDR3 has 18 residues. Germline-derived CDR1 and CDR2 are KGHDR and SFDVKD. J lost 4 bases, V lost 0 bases, and 5 bases had no gene match. The CDR3 DNA reads as TGTGCCACCAGTGATTTGATGGGACAGGGGGCAAGCACCGGGGAGCTGTTTTTT. It codes for CATSDLMGQGASTGELFF.

This clonotype has ten or more counts. V and J are TRBV11-2 and TRBJ2-2; D perhaps matches TRBD2 (6 bases). Germline-derived CDR1 and CDR2 are SGHAT and FQNNGV. This CDR3 spans 16 amino acids. V was clipped by 4 bases and J by 1 base, with 13 bases between them. The CDR3, as DNA: TGTGCCAGCAGCTCGGACTATTTACGGAACACCGGGGAGCTGTTTTTT. This codes for CASSSDYLRNTGELFF.

The J gene is TRBJ2-4, the V gene TRBV6-5; possibly TRBD2 for D (6 bases). The V end lost 4 bases, the J end lost 3 bases, and 19 bases lay between the germline ends. CDR3 length: 17 residues. Germline V gene data show CDR1 as MNHEY and CDR2 as SVGAGI. CDR3 sequence: CASSSTLGRTDKNIQYF. The CDR3 bases are TGTGCCAGCAGTTCGACCCTCGGGAGAACGGACAAAAACATTCAGTACTTC.

In its sample, this clonotype was seen many times. The chain employs TRBV30 and TRBJ1-1, with a possible D match to TRBD1 (5 bases). Trimming pared 8 bases from V and 1 base from J, leaving 14 bases between. Germline CDR1 reads GTSNPN; CDR2 reads SVGIG (reference sequence). The CDR3 contains 13 residues. The CDR3 nucleotides are TGTGCCGGTATTTCGACAGAGAACACTGAAGCTTTCTTT. Its translation is CAGISTENTEAFF.

In this sample, this clonotype turned up many times. This sequence joins TRBV2 and TRBJ2-3; D is perhaps TRBD2 (6 bases). V shed 2 bases and J shed 8 bases, with 14 bases lying between them. The CDR3 loop spans 14 amino acids. Germline-derived CDR1 and CDR2 are SNHLY and FYNNEI. CDR3 in amino acids: CASSESTGRGTQYF. DNA for the CDR3: TGTGCCAGCAGTGAAAGTACCGGGAGAGGTACGCAGTATTTT.

The chain uses TRBV2 and TRBJ2-7; D is unclear. The CDR3 length is 12 residues. Germline V gene data show CDR1 as SNHLY and CDR2 as FYNNEI. Trimming shortened V by 4 bases and J by 5 bases, and 9 bases separated the two germline ends. The CDR3 spells CASSVMGNEQYF. The CDR3 DNA reads as TGTGCCAGCAGTGTTATGGGTAACGAGCAGTACTTC. The full variable domain, its missing parts supplied by reference TRBV2 and TRBJ2-7, is EPEVTQTPSHQVTQMGQEVILRCVPISNHLYFYWYRQILGQKVEFLVSFYNNEISEKSEIFDDQFSVERPDGSNFTLKIRSTKLEDSAMYFCASSVMGNEQYFGPGTRLTVT.

The chain joins TRBV7-2 to TRBJ2-7; 8 bases match TRBD1. There are 14 residues in the CDR3. The V gene's germline CDR1 is SGHTA and CDR2 FQGNSA. V dropped 3 bases and J dropped 4; count of bases not matched to a gene: 5. The CDR3 DNA reads as TGTGCCAGCAGCTTCGGACAGGGCCCATACGAGCAGTACTTC. It is translated as CASSFGQGPYEQYF.

In this sample, this clonotype turned up many times. The chain links TRBV24-1 to TRBJ1-2; no definite D call. Looked up from germline, CDR1 is KGHDR and CDR2 is SFDVKD. CDR3 length equals 19 residues. V was pared by 3 bases and J by 0 bases, with 22 bases between. CDR3 loop: CATSDKPVGNDRSNYGYTF. The CDR3, as DNA: TGTGCCACCAGTGATAAACCCGTCGGGAACGATCGATCTAACTATGGCTACACCTTC.

This clonotype was seen once. The conserved final phenylalanine or tryptophan is absent from the CDR3, which likely points to a read error. V is TRBV27 and J is TRBJ2-7; TRBD2 matches at 11 bases. V trimming: 5 bases; J trimming: 2 bases; junction bases outside the gene matches: 5. The CDR3 runs 15 residues. CDR1 is MNHEY, CDR2 SMNVEV, per germline (reference sequence). Written as DNA, the CDR3 is TGTGCCAGCAGTCCCTCACTAGCGGGAGCCTACGAGCAGTACCTC. The encoded protein is CASSPSLAGAYEQYL.

The genes are TRBV15 and TRBJ1-5, with TRBD1 matching over 7 bases. The CDR3 covers 14 residues. Trimming removed 6 bases from V and 6 bases from J; junction bases left unmatched: 8. In germline, CDR1 is LNHNV, CDR2 YYDKDF (reference sequence). CDR3 residues: CATSKTGLGQPQHF. CDR3 bases: TGTGCCACCAGTAAGACAGGGTTGGGTCAGCCCCAGCATTTT.

This clonotype appeared many times. The chain is built from TRBV29-1 and TRBJ2-7, with 11 bases that match TRBD2. J gave up 2 bases and V 4 bases, and 4 bases lay outside the gene matches. The CDR3 contains 14 residues. Germline values: CDR1 SQVTM, CDR2 ANQGSEA. CDR3 sequence: CSVVTTSGAYEQYF. CDR3 DNA: TGCAGCGTTGTAACGACTAGCGGGGCCTACGAGCAGTACTTC.

In this sample, this clonotype turned up many times. V usage is TRBV28 and J usage is TRBJ2-5; a weak D match, TRBD2 (5 bases). The CDR3 is 13 residues long. CDR1 is MDHEN, CDR2 SYDVKM, per germline. V gave up 6 bases and J gave up 5 bases, with 13 bases separating them. DNA for the CDR3: TGTGCCAGCAGCCTCTCTAGCATGGAGACCCAGTACTTC. Translating gives CASSLSSMETQYF.

In this sample, this clonotype turned up many times. V is TRBV7-2 and J is TRBJ2-2; D is unclear. This CDR3 spans 13 amino acids. Trimming removed 2 bases at V and 7 bases at J, with 8 bases between. Germline-derived CDR1 and CDR2 are SGHTA and FQGNSA. The CDR3 sequence is CASSLSPGGELFF. In nucleotides, the CDR3 is TGTGCCAGCAGCTTATCCCCCGGCGGGGAGCTGTTTTTT. Full variable domain (remainder filled in from reference TRBV7-2 and TRBJ2-2): GAGVSQSPSNKVTEKGKDVELRCDPISGHTALYWYRQSLGQGLEFLIYFQGNSAPDKSGLPSDRFSAERTGGSVSTLTIQRTQQEDSAVYLCASSLSPGGELFFGEGSRLTVL.

This clonotype was observed at least ten times. The V and J genes are TRBV29-1 and TRBJ1-6; perhaps TRBD1 as D (5 bases). The CDR3 is 14 amino acids. Germline CDR1 is SQVTM and CDR2 is ANQGSEA. V was shortened by 6 bases and J by 3 bases, with 12 bases between the two germline ends. CDR3 bases: TGCAGCGTCGCAGGGAGCGACTATAATTCACCCCTCCACTTT. Its protein product is CSVAGSDYNSPLHF.

This clonotype was found a few times. The V gene is TRBV2, the J gene TRBJ2-2; 8 nucleotides agree with TRBD2. This CDR3 contains 15 residues. The V segment lost 9 bases and the J segment 3 bases; nucleotides outside the gene matches: 9. Germline loops: CDR1 SNHLY, CDR2 FYNNEI. CDR3 in amino acids: CARRKLADHTGELFF. CDR3 bases: TGTGCCAGAAGGAAACTAGCGGACCACACCGGGGAGCTGTTTTTT.

The table lists this clonotype with many counts. The chain is built from TRBV11-2 and TRBJ1-1, with 10 nucleotides matching TRBD1. From germline, CDR1 is SGHAT and CDR2 FQNNGV. This CDR3 comprises 16 residues. Losses at the gene ends were 5 bases for V and 6 bases for J; bases not matched to a gene: 12. CDR3 sequence (DNA): TGTGCCAGCAGCCGAGAGGGACAGGGGCGTTTCTCTGAAGCTTTCTTT. This translates into CASSREGQGRFSEAFF.